This TCR beta chain emerged from a study of T cell repertoires in cytomegalovirus infection. Across the study: Matching HLA type, along with CMV infection, was indicated by public TCR beta signatures. Regarding the study as a whole: Identification of carriers of CMV plus the relevant HLA was achieved through cumulative public TCR beta family frequency. HLA-C-restricted CMV-specific TCR beta clonotypes were dominant in the ex vivo response.

One entry per CDR3 protein results from TCRdb running MiXCR on the reads. The table shows roughly 190,000 distinct CDR3 sequences, with roughly 9.8% occurring only once. There are a few counts of this clonotype. What it recognizes is unknown. Germline CDR1 is LGHNA and CDR2 is YSLEER. This CDR3 has 15 residues. V lost 4 bases, J lost 1 base, and 11 bases lay in between. The TCR was taken from a human donor in good health (CMV status not recorded). Some clones in this sample may be carry-over from other donors' samples. The J gene is TRBJ2-1, the V gene TRBV4-3; D gene ambiguous. The sequenced sample consisted of PBMCs. The CDR3 bases are TGCGCCAGCAGCCCGGGCCCGCTTTCCTACAATGAGCAGTTCTTC. It yields the protein CASSPGPLSYNEQFF.